This section outlines one T cell receptor (beta chain) sequence together with its context. Its cognate antigen is unknown. 13 Jbeta primers and 60 Vbeta primers were used for the PCR. The data were produced by immunoSEQ multiplex PCR, yet TCRdb's version contains in-frame clones alone and is incomplete. The sample lists about 160,000 clones, 80% to 85% occurring once. This specimen belongs to a study of cytomegalovirus exposure and HLA in healthy donors. Broader study findings: Reportedly, HLA-A and HLA-B alleles of most subjects were accurately predicted from TCR beta.

This CDR3 has 17 residues. The junction had 10 bases not matched to a gene; V was cut back by 4 bases and J by 4 bases. Looked up from germline, CDR1 is SQVTM and CDR2 is ANQGSEA. Sample: PBMCs. The receptor's source is a boy under 10 years old in good health and CMV-seronegative. V usage is TRBV29-1 and J usage is TRBJ2-6; 10 bases align to TRBD1. The DNA of the CDR3 is TGCAGCGTTGTGGGGACAGGGGATGGCTCGGGGGCCAACGTCCTGACTTTC. Encoded protein: CSVVGTGDGSGANVLTF.